This TCR beta chain appears in the sequencing data of a study of cytomegalovirus exposure and HLA in healthy donors. Study background: Falling in the Caucasian-associated ancestry cluster were 65% to 90% of 398 genotyped donors. Study-wide findings and caveats: Published work reported that the classifier diagnosed cytomegalovirus status with high specificity and sensitivity. There were some public TCRs occurring in many donors, but most TCR sequences were rare. Accurate prediction of most subjects' HLA-A and HLA-B alleles from TCR beta sequences was reported.

Deletions cut 4 bases from V and 2 bases from J, with 15 bases between. This CDR3 contains 16 residues. On this clone: Its specificity is unknown.

In the PCR, 60 Vbeta and 13 Jbeta primers were used. The data were produced by immunoSEQ multiplex PCR, yet TCRdb's version contains in-frame clones alone and is incomplete. The sample carries 150,000 to 200,000 clones, about three quarters recorded once. The sequenced sample was PBMCs. The chain recombines TRBV23-1 with TRBJ1-5; D gene uncertain. TRBV23-1 is noted as an ORF with a role that remains uncertain. The receptor's source is a young man in good health and CMV-seropositive. This chain's CDR3 is CASSREGESGNQPQHF. In DNA, the CDR3 is TGCGCCAGCAGTCGAGAGGGAGAGAGCGGCAATCAGCCCCAGCATTTT.